This T cell receptor (beta chain) was obtained from a study of T cells in women clearing cervical HPV infection. All participants had a single incident cervical HPV16 infection, and prevalent HPV16 infections were excluded. The data were produced by immunoSEQ multiplex PCR, yet TCRdb's version contains in-frame clones alone and is incomplete. This sample's table has tens of thousands of clones. Worth noting for this clone: The read ends 3 residues before the CDR3 terminus; that terminus is restored from the germline J gene.

Trimming took 7 bases from V and 6 from J; bases not matched to a gene: 8. Per germline, CDR1 SGHRS and CDR2 YFSETQ. The CDR3 runs to 14 residues. This TCR was sampled from a woman between 18 and 69 years old with a cervical HPV16 infection that either progressed to CIN3+ or cleared (not recorded which). Material: blood buffy coat. V and J are TRBV5-1 and TRBJ2-1, with TRBD1 identical over 9 bases. CDR3 sequence: CASGYRDRANEQFF. The part of the CDR3 DNA that was read is TGCGCCAGCGGATACCGGGACAGGGCCAATGAG.